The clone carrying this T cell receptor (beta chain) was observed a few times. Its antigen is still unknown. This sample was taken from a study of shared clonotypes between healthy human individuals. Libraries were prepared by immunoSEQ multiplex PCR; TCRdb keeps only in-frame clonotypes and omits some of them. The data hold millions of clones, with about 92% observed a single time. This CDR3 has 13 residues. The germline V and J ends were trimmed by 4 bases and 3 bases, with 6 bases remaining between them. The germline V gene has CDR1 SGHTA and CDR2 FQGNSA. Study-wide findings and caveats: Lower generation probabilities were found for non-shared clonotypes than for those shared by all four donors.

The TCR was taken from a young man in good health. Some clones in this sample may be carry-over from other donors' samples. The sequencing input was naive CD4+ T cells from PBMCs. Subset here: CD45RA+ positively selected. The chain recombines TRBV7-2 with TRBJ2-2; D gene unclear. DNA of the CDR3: TGTGCCAGCAGCTCCTCACACACCGGGGAGCTGTTTTTT. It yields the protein CASSSSHTGELFF.